This T cell receptor beta chain was captured by sequencing in a study of blood T cell repertoires in COVID-19. In the study overall: Acute and convalescent COVID-19 samples came from the United States, Italy and Spain. PBMCs, B-cell-depleted T cells, or T cells were the source of the cDNA or gDNA that made up the material.

The authors' processing: How many nucleated cells were present was estimated from reference gene primer amplification. Assay used: immunoSEQ multiplex PCR; TCRdb lists only in-frame clones, some missing. V, J and clone size reflect that table, while D and trimming were determined from the DNA. The data contain about 260,000 clones, roughly 86% of them seen just once; the ten biggest clones take up about 10%. The CDR3 runs to 13 residues. V lost 2 bases to trimming and J lost 3 bases, with 8 bases between them. The germline gives CDR1 SGDLS, CDR2 YYNGEE. The J gene is TRBJ2-5, the V gene TRBV9, with D tentatively TRBD1 (6 bases). The receptor's source is a man aged 40-55 years with active or convalescent COVID-19. The sequenced material came from peripheral blood. In DNA form, the CDR3 reads TGTGCCAGCAGCGTGACAGGTGAAGAGACCCAGTACTTC. It yields the protein CASSVTGEETQYF.